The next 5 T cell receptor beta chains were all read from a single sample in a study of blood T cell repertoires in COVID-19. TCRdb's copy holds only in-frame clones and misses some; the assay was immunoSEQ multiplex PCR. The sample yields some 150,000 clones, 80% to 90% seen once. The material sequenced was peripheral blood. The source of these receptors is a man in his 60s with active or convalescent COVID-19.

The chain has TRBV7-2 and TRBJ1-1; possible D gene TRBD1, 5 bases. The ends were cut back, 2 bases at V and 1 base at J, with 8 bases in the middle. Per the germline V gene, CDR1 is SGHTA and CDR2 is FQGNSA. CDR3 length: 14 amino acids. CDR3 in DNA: TGTGCCAGCAGCTTACAGGGCTGGAACACTGAAGCTTTCTTT. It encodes CASSLQGWNTEAFF.

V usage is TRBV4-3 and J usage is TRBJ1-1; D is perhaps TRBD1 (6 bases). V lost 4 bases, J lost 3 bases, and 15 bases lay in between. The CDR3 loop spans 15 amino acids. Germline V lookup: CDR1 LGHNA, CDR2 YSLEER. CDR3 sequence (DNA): TGCGCCAGCAGCCTGATTCACAGGGAGTACACTGAAGCTTTCTTT. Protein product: CASSLIHREYTEAFF.

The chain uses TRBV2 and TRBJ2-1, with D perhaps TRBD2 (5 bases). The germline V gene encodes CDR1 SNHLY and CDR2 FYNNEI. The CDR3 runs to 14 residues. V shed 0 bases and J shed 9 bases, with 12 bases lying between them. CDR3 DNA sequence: TGTGCCAGCAGTGAAGCAGCCGGGAAGGGTGAGCAGTTCTTC. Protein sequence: CASSEAAGKGEQFF.

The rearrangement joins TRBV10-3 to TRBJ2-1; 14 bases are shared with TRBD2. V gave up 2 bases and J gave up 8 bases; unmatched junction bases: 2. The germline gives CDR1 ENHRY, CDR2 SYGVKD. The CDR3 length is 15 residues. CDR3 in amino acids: CAISEGLAGGHEQFF. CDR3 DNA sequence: TGTGCCATCAGTGAGGGACTAGCGGGGGGCCATGAGCAGTTCTTC.

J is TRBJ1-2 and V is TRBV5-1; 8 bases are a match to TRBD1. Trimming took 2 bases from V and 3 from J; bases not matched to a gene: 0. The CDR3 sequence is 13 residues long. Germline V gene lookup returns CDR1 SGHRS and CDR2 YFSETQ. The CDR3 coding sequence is TGCGCCAGCAGCTTACAGGGGGACTATGGCTACACCTTC. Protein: CASSLQGDYGYTF.